These 12 T cell receptor beta chains came from one sample sequenced in a study of OX40 agonist ivuxolimab in advanced cancers. Here immunoSEQ multiplex PCR was the method, and the copy in TCRdb shows in-frame clones only, minus some. The table has approximately 75,000 clones, about 88% seen once; the top ten hold over 0.3%. The sequences come from CD4+ or CD8+ T cells sorted from blood, collected in a trial of the OX40 agonist ivuxolimab. These receptors all come from an adult with an advanced solid tumor such as melanoma, head and neck, liver or kidney cancer.

As regards this clone: This sample includes further DNA sequences coding for the same CDR3. The J gene is TRBJ2-7, the V gene TRBV19, with D maybe TRBD1 (6 bases). Trimming cost V 6 bases and J 2 bases, with 14 bases left between them. CDR1 and CDR2 from the germline V gene are LNHDA and SQIVND (reference sequence). CDR3 length: 14 residues. The CDR3 sequence is CASSTRTDPYEQYF. DNA for the CDR3: TGTGCCAGTAGCACCCGGACAGACCCCTACGAGCAGTACTTC.

The chain joins TRBV15 to TRBJ1-4; 9 bases fit TRBD1. Germline V gives CDR1 LNHNV, CDR2 YYDKDF (reference sequence). Germline trimming cut 11 bases from V and 6 bases from J; bases unmatched to any gene: 13. This CDR3 spans 15 amino acids. This chain's CDR3 is CASTSGTGRDEKLFF. CDR3 bases: TGTGCCTCCACTTCCGGGACAGGGCGGGATGAAAAACTGTTTTTT.

The rearrangement joins TRBV7-3 to TRBJ2-1; 9 bases agree with TRBD2. This CDR3 has 15 amino acids. Germline CDR1 and CDR2: SGHTA and FQGTGA. The ends lost 5 bases at V and 4 bases at J; junction bases unmatched: 6. The CDR3: CASSLSSGEYNEQFF. The CDR3 DNA reads as TGTGCCAGCAGCCTTTCTAGCGGGGAGTACAATGAGCAGTTCTTC.

The chain links TRBV18 to TRBJ2-7, with 11 positions matching TRBD2. Germline lookup yields CDR1 KGHSH and CDR2 LQKENI. CDR3 length: 16 amino acids. Trimming took 5 bases from V and 7 from J; bases not matched to a gene: 13. The CDR3 sequence is CASSSTLIWTSGEQYF. As DNA, the CDR3 is TGTGCCAGCTCATCCACTCTCATTTGGACTAGCGGGGAGCAGTACTTC.

This clone was recorded a few times. CDR3 sequence (DNA): TGTGCCAGCGCCCTTAGGGTATACAATGAGCAGTTCTTC. Protein: CASALRVYNEQFF. This chain links TRBV28 with TRBJ2-1, with D unresolved. Trimming took off 8 bases at V and 4 bases at J, with 12 bases between the two ends. The CDR3 spans 13 residues. Germline lookup yields CDR1 MDHEN and CDR2 SYDVKM. Using reference TRBV28 and TRBJ2-1 for the parts outside the CDR3, the full variable domain is DVKVTQSSRYLVKRTGEKVFLECVQDMDHENMFWYRQDPGLGLRLIYFSYDVKMKEKGDIPEGYSVSREKKERFSLILESASTNQTSMYLCASALRVYNEQFFGPGTRLTVL.

V gene TRBV6-1 combines with J gene TRBJ1-4, with D unresolved. Trimming pared 4 bases from V and 2 bases from J, leaving 11 bases between. The CDR3 is 15 amino acids. Germline values: CDR1 MNHNS, CDR2 SASEGT. The CDR3 sequence: CASSVRRQTNEKLFF. The CDR3 coding sequence is TGTGCCAGCAGTGTAAGAAGGCAGACTAATGAAAAACTGTTTTTT.

This clone was seen a few times. The chain's CDR3 is CASRNRWGTEAFF. For the CDR3, the DNA is TGCGCCAGCAGGAACAGGTGGGGGACTGAAGCTTTCTTT. The chain carries TRBV4-3 and TRBJ1-1; a weak D match, TRBD1 (5 bases). The ends were cut back, 6 bases at V and 5 bases at J, with 13 bases in the middle. Germline CDR1 is LGHNA and CDR2 is YSLEER. CDR3 length equals 13 residues.

The rearrangement joins TRBV10-3 to TRBJ2-7; 10 positions agree with TRBD2. V was clipped by 7 bases and J by 2 bases; unmatched bases: 5. The CDR3 runs to 14 residues. Germline V gene lookup returns CDR1 ENHRY and CDR2 SYGVKD. CDR3 sequence: CAITRTSGPYEQYF. Written as DNA, the CDR3 is TGTGCCATCACTAGGACTAGCGGCCCCTACGAGCAGTACTTC.

The chain carries TRBV29-1 and TRBJ1-1, with D perhaps matching TRBD1 (6 bases). The V gene lost 3 bases and the J gene lost 4 bases, with 12 bases spanning the gap. Germline lookup yields CDR1 SQVTM and CDR2 ANQGSEA. This CDR3 has 13 residues. CDR3 protein: CSVDAGDATEAFF. The CDR3 DNA follows: TGCAGCGTTGACGCAGGGGATGCCACTGAAGCTTTCTTT.

This chain joins TRBV7-2 and TRBJ2-3, with 8 bases lining up with TRBD1. From germline, CDR1 is SGHTA and CDR2 FQGNSA. With V trimmed by 8 bases and J by 6 bases, 13 bases remained unmatched. This CDR3 region has 15 residues. The CDR3: CASQPVQGAGDTQYF. The CDR3 region has the DNA TGTGCCAGCCAACCTGTGCAGGGGGCAGGGGATACGCAGTATTTT.

Here the CDR3 reads CASSVGQGNYEQYF. CDR3 sequence (DNA): TGTGCCAGCAGCGTCGGACAGGGGAACTACGAGCAGTACTTC. This chain joins TRBV9 and TRBJ2-7; 9 bases map to TRBD1. Germline-derived CDR1 and CDR2 are SGDLS and YYNGEE. This CDR3 region has 14 residues. V lost 2 bases to trimming and J lost 3 bases; unmatched junction nucleotides: 3.

The chain recombines TRBV27 with TRBJ2-7; D remains unclear. V was pared by 3 bases and J by 7 bases, with 10 bases between. This CDR3 is 12 amino acids long. Germline CDR1 and CDR2: MNHEY and SMNVEV (reference sequence). The DNA for the CDR3 is TGTGCCAGCAGTTTGATCGGAACGGAGCAGTACTTC. Encoded protein: CASSLIGTEQYF.